A single sample is the source of the 20 T cell receptor beta chains below, sequenced in a study of CD8 T cells in ankylosing spondylitis (dated by TCRdb to about 2017). The method behind the library was 5' RACE. The sequencing machine was an Illumina HiSeq 2500. Using fastp at Q25 and MiXCR, TCRdb reprocessed the public reads and kept productive beta chains. Under each unique CDR3 protein, matching rows form one entry showing the most common genes and DNA. The sample has 90,000 to 100,000 distinct CDR3 sequences on record, roughly 8.3% of them singletons. The top ten hold 9.9% of the sample. Input material: blood, either unsorted or a sorted T cell fraction (not recorded which). Receptor source: a male donor with ankylosing spondylitis or in good health (not recorded which).

This chain uses TRBV4-2 with TRBJ2-3; D tentatively reads TRBD1 or TRBD2 (5 bases each). This CDR3 region has 15 residues. Deletions cut 3 bases from V and 0 bases from J, with 10 bases between. Germline CDR1 is LGHNA and CDR2 is YNFKEQ. This CDR3 reads CASSQAGTSTDTQYF. The DNA for the CDR3 is TGTGCCAGCAGCCAGGCTGGGACCAGCACAGATACGCAGTATTTT.

This clonotype was detected ten times or more. V and J are TRBV19 and TRBJ1-6; D ambiguous. Germline V gene data show CDR1 as LNHDA and CDR2 as SQIVND (reference sequence). Trimming took 5 bases from V and 5 from J, leaving 13 bases between them. CDR3 length: 15 amino acids. The CDR3 protein is CASSEQRRNNSPLHF. The CDR3, as DNA: TGTGCCAGTAGTGAACAGCGGCGGAATAATTCACCCCTCCACTTT.

This clonotype occurred many times. The rearrangement links TRBV5-1 to TRBJ1-4; no reliable D call. Looked up from germline, CDR1 is SGHRS and CDR2 is YFSETQ. The CDR3 consists of 14 residues. Trimming removed 1 base at V and 3 bases at J, with 7 bases between. CDR3 nucleotide sequence: TGCGCCAGCAGCTTGAGTTCATCTAATGAAAAACTGTTTTTT. Protein sequence: CASSLSSSNEKLFF. Full variable domain (outside the CDR3, taken from reference TRBV5-1 and TRBJ1-4): KAGVTQTPRYLIKTRGQQVTLSCSPISGHRSVSWYQQTPGQGLQFLFEYFSETQRNKGNFPGRFSGRQFSNSRSEMNVSTLELGDSALYLCASSLSSSNEKLFFGSGTQLSVL.

This clonotype appeared many times. This chain uses TRBV7-2 with TRBJ2-1, with D perhaps matching TRBD1 (6 bases). Deletions cut 4 bases from V and 4 bases from J, with 14 bases between. The CDR3 spans 15 residues. The germline V gene has CDR1 SGHTA and CDR2 FQGNSA. In DNA, the CDR3 is TGTGCCAGCAGCTCCCAGGGGAGTACTTACAATGAGCAGTTCTTC. Its translation is CASSSQGSTYNEQFF.

This clonotype was detected ten times or more. V gene TRBV7-9 combines with J gene TRBJ2-5; possible D gene TRBD1, 7 bases. The CDR3 consists of 16 residues. Per the germline V gene, CDR1 is SEHNR and CDR2 is FQNEAQ (reference sequence). V was cut by 6 bases and J by 1 base, with 18 bases left in between. The CDR3 DNA follows: TGTGCCAGCAGGCCGGGGGAGACAGGGCTCCAAGAGACCCAGTACTTC. It encodes CASRPGETGLQETQYF. The full variable domain, its missing parts supplied by reference TRBV7-9 and TRBJ2-5, is DTGVSQNPRHKITKRGQNVTFRCDPISEHNRLYWYRQTLGQGPEFLTYFQNEAQLEKSRLLSDRFSAERPKGSFSTLEIQRTEQGDSAMYLCASRPGETGLQETQYFGPGTRLLVL.

This clonotype was found many times. CDR3 sequence: CASSLVAQETQYF. For the CDR3, the DNA is TGTGCCAGCAGCTTAGTAGCCCAAGAGACCCAGTACTTC. This chain uses TRBV7-2 with TRBJ2-5; the D is unclear. There are 13 residues in the CDR3. V was clipped by 1 base and J by 1 base, with 4 bases between them. CDR1 and CDR2 (germline): SGHTA, FQGNSA.

This clonotype showed up many times. The chain employs TRBV12-3 or TRBV12-4 and TRBJ2-2, with D unclear. The CDR3 runs 13 residues. Deletions cut 5 bases from V and 4 bases from J, with 8 bases between. CDR3 protein: CASSAVLTGELFF. Written as DNA, the CDR3 is TGTGCCAGCAGTGCGGTCCTCACCGGGGAGCTGTTTTTT.

This clonotype was counted ten times or more. The J gene is TRBJ1-3, the V gene TRBV20-1; the match to TRBD1 covers 9 bases. Germline V gives CDR1 DFQATT, CDR2 SNEGSKA (reference sequence). The length of the CDR3 is 13 residues. Unmatched junction bases numbered 3, after V lost 5 bases and J lost 4 bases. The CDR3 coding sequence is TGCAGTGCTGGGACAGGGCTAGGAAACACCATATATTTT. Protein sequence: CSAGTGLGNTIYF.

Ten or more counts support this clonotype. CDR3 in amino acids: CSARDLAGEGYTGELFF. CDR3 nucleotide sequence: TGCAGTGCTAGAGATTTGGCAGGGGAGGGTTACACCGGGGAGCTGTTTTTT. The V and J genes are TRBV20-1 and TRBJ2-2, with TRBD2 as a possible D gene (7 bases). The CDR3 covers 17 residues. Per the germline V gene, CDR1 is DFQATT and CDR2 is SNEGSKA (reference sequence). The V gene lost 0 bases and the J gene lost 3 bases, with 17 bases spanning the gap.

This clonotype was seen repeatedly, ten times or more. As DNA, the CDR3 is TGCGCCAGCAGCCAAGATCTACGGAGGCCCTCGGACCTCACAGATACGCAGTATTTT. Translated, it gives CASSQDLRRPSDLTDTQYF. This sequence joins TRBV4-3 and TRBJ2-3; TRBD2 is a possible D gene (5 bases). CDR1 is LGHNA and CDR2 is YSLEER in the germline V gene. There are 19 residues in the CDR3. V gave up 0 bases and J gave up 2 bases, with 21 bases separating them.

This clonotype has at least ten counts. The rearrangement joins TRBV5-5 to TRBJ2-2; TRBD2 agrees at 8 bases. J was trimmed by 8 bases and V by 4 bases; bases with no gene match: 10. In germline, CDR1 is SGHKS, CDR2 YYEKEE (reference sequence). This CDR3 contains 15 residues. The CDR3: CASSRLATPPGELFF. CDR3 coding DNA: TGTGCCAGCAGCCGACTAGCGACCCCCCCGGGGGAGCTGTTTTTT.

This clonotype was observed many times. This chain links TRBV27 with TRBJ1-5; D is possibly TRBD1 (6 bases). Germline CDR1 reads MNHEY; CDR2 reads SMNVEV (reference sequence). The V and J ends lost 4 bases and 7 bases respectively, with 11 bases between them. This CDR3 comprises 13 residues. The CDR3 spells CASSSLQGQPQHF. As DNA, the CDR3 is TGTGCCAGCAGTTCGCTACAGGGCCAGCCCCAGCATTTT.

At least ten counts were recorded for this clonotype. The chain employs TRBV16 and TRBJ2-7; possibly TRBD1 for D (6 bases). The CDR3 is made up of 15 amino acids. Germline CDR1 and CDR2: KGHSY and FQNENV. Trimming removed 3 bases from V and 4 bases from J, with 16 bases in between. The CDR3 DNA reads TGTGCCAGCAGCCAGGGTCCGATGGGGGCTTACGAGCAGTACTTC. This translates into CASSQGPMGAYEQYF.

This clonotype was recorded at least ten times. The V call is TRBV5-1, the J call TRBJ2-1, with TRBD2 as a possible D gene (6 bases). The germline gives CDR1 SGHRS, CDR2 YFSETQ. The CDR3 has 12 amino acids. Trimming took off 0 bases at V and 10 bases at J, with 8 bases between the two ends. DNA for the CDR3: TGCGCCAGCAGCTTGGGGGGGGACGAGCAGTTCTTC. It translates to CASSLGGDEQFF. Filled out from reference TRBV5-1 and TRBJ2-1, the complete variable domain reads KAGVTQTPRYLIKTRGQQVTLSCSPISGHRSVSWYQQTPGQGLQFLFEYFSETQRNKGNFPGRFSGRQFSNSRSEMNVSTLELGDSALYLCASSLGGDEQFFGPGTRLTVL.

Many counts were recorded for this clonotype. This chain links TRBV7-2 with TRBJ2-3; 12 positions agree with TRBD2. This CDR3 has 15 residues. Germline values: CDR1 SGHTA, CDR2 FQGNSA. Trimming cost V 3 bases and J 5 bases; bases outside gene matches: 3. CDR3: CASSFASGGGDTQYF. CDR3 coding DNA: TGTGCCAGCAGCTTCGCTAGCGGGGGGGGAGATACGCAGTATTTT. Combining the CDR3 with reference TRBV7-2 and TRBJ2-3 gives the whole variable domain GAGVSQSPSNKVTEKGKDVELRCDPISGHTALYWYRQSLGQGLEFLIYFQGNSAPDKSGLPSDRFSAERTGGSVSTLTIQRTQQEDSAVYLCASSFASGGGDTQYFGPGTRLTVL.

This clonotype has ten or more counts. The rearrangement links TRBV7-9 to TRBJ1-2; D is unclear. The CDR3 spans 14 residues. In germline, CDR1 is SEHNR, CDR2 FQNEAQ (reference sequence). The V gene lost 4 bases and the J gene lost 6 bases, with 15 bases spanning the gap. CDR3 protein: CASSSPFLTNGYTF. The CDR3 DNA reads as TGTGCCAGCAGCTCACCTTTCTTAACTAATGGCTACACCTTC.

This clonotype showed up many times. The genes are TRBV5-1 and TRBJ2-3; D could derive from TRBD1 or TRBD2 (5 bases each). Germline V gene data show CDR1 as SGHRS and CDR2 as YFSETQ. The CDR3 extends over 11 amino acids. Trimming took 9 bases from V and 6 from J, leaving 11 bases between them. The CDR3, as DNA: TGCGCCACCACAGAGGGGGATACGCAGTATTTT. It yields the protein CATTEGDTQYF.

This clonotype came up many times. CDR3 region: CASSPFSGQETQYF. For the CDR3, the DNA is TGTGCCAGCAGCCCTTTCTCGGGCCAAGAGACCCAGTACTTC. This rearrangement joins TRBV9 to TRBJ2-5; D ambiguous. CDR3 length: 14 amino acids. V lost 4 bases and J lost 1, with 11 bases in between. Germline V gene sequence: CDR1 SGDLS, CDR2 YYNGEE.

This clonotype was picked up many times. The chain employs TRBV4-3 and TRBJ1-2, with 8 bases that match TRBD1. Looked up from germline, CDR1 is LGHNA and CDR2 is YSLEER. V shed 1 base and J 10 bases; nucleotides not matched to a gene: 8. The CDR3 runs 14 residues. The CDR3 here is CASSQGDDRGDYTF. The CDR3 DNA follows: TGCGCCAGCAGCCAAGGGGACGACAGGGGAGACTACACCTTC.

This clonotype was recorded at least ten times. V is TRBV5-4 and J is TRBJ1-1, with 7 bases matching TRBD1. Per germline, CDR1 SGHNT and CDR2 YYREEE (reference sequence). The CDR3 spans 15 residues. Trimming cost V 1 base and J 5 bases; bases outside gene matches: 8. As DNA, the CDR3 is TGTGCCAGCAGCTTGAACCGGGACAGACGGACTGAAGCTTTCTTT. Translation gives CASSLNRDRRTEAFF.